Sequencing of this T cell receptor (beta chain) was carried out in a study of tumor and adjacent non-tumor tissue in lung cancer. Study at large: Stage I to III disease affected ten to eleven men and roughly five women aged about 31 to 80. On average, productive TCRbeta reads reached roughly 4.2 million per sample.

The template was RNA from unsorted bulk tissue. Distant lung tissue was collected more than 3 cm away from the tumor edge. The study's findings and limits: Tumor repertoires had a smaller top 100 clone share than normal lung. Tumor tissue had significantly higher TCR diversity than normal lung.

In its sample, this clonotype was seen many times. Its antigen remains unknown. TCRbeta libraries were built with three rounds of nested PCR, modified from ARM-PCR. MiXCR, applied by TCRdb to the multiplex PCR reads, yields one record per CDR3 protein. The top ten hold around a quarter of the sample, which has 60,000 to 90,000 distinct CDR3 sequences, about two thirds seen once. Sample: distant non-tumor lung tissue. The receptor was derived from a woman between 45 and 65 years old with non-small cell lung cancer.

The CDR3: CASSRRSTGASNTGELFF. CDR3 bases: TGTGCCAGCAGCCGACGCTCGACAGGGGCCTCGAACACCGGGGAGCTGTTTTTT. The rearrangement joins TRBV6-6 to TRBJ2-2; 8 bases agree with TRBD1. Germline V CDR1 and CDR2: MNHNY, SVGAGI (reference sequence). With 6 bases clipped from V and 0 bases from J, the junction kept 12 bases outside the gene matches. There are 18 residues in the CDR3.